The rows below give T cell receptor beta chains drawn from one sample of a study of cytomegalovirus exposure and HLA in healthy donors. Generated by immunoSEQ multiplex PCR, the TCRdb table keeps only in-frame clones and is missing some. The data contain 200,000 to 250,000 clones, 82% of them singletons. Sample: PBMCs. The receptors were gathered from a middle-aged woman in good health and CMV-seropositive. Each CDR3 is given with its conserved first and last residue. The D gene is left open where the match is weak. Clone size is not always given. Where it is, it says once, few, many or a class for expanded clones.

v_gene: TRBV7-3; d_gene: NA; j_gene: TRBJ1-3; abundance: NA; CDR3nt: TGTGCCAGCAGCGAACAGGGCCTCTCTGGAAACACCATATATTTT; CDR3aa: CASSEQGLSGNTIYF
v_gene: TRBV7-3; d_gene: TRBD1; j_gene: TRBJ1-5; abundance: NA; CDR3nt: TGTGCCAGCAGGCGCATCACCGGGACAGGGGTTCCGTGGGGCAATCAGCCCCAGCATTTT; CDR3aa: CASRRITGTGVPWGNQPQHF
v_gene: TRBV30; d_gene: NA; j_gene: TRBJ1-1; abundance: NA; CDR3nt: TGTGCCTGGAGTAGAGGAGGGGCGAACACTGAAGCTTTCTTT; CDR3aa: CAWSRGGANTEAFF
v_gene: TRBV15; d_gene: NA; j_gene: TRBJ1-2; abundance: once; CDR3nt: TGTGCCACGCGCGTTGACCAGGGCGGCTATGGCTACACCTTC; CDR3aa: CATRVDQGGYGYTF
v_gene: TRBV12-5; d_gene: NA; j_gene: TRBJ1-1; abundance: NA; CDR3nt: TGTGCTAGTGGCTCCAGGGCGAACACTGAAGCTTTCTTT; CDR3aa: CASGSRANTEAFF
v_gene: TRBV5-1; d_gene: TRBD1; j_gene: TRBJ2-2; abundance: NA; CDR3nt: TGCGCCAGCAGCTTGGGGGGACAGTTGGGGACCGGGGAGCTGTTTTTT; CDR3aa: CASSLGGQLGTGELFF
v_gene: TRBV2; d_gene: TRBD1; j_gene: TRBJ1-1; abundance: few; CDR3nt: TGTGCCAGCAGTGGACAGGGGCTAATGAACACTGAAGCTTTCTTT; CDR3aa: CASSGQGLMNTEAFF
v_gene: TRBV5-4; d_gene: TRBD1; j_gene: TRBJ1-2; abundance: once; CDR3nt: TGTGCCAGCAGCCCCGCCGGACAGGTCTATGGCTACACCTTC; CDR3aa: CASSPAGQVYGYTF
v_gene: TRBV15; d_gene: TRBD1; j_gene: TRBJ2-1; abundance: NA; CDR3nt: TGTGCCACCCAACGGGACAGGGGAAGGGGTGAGCAGTTCTTC; CDR3aa: CATQRDRGRGEQFF
v_gene: TRBV4-2; d_gene: TRBD1; j_gene: TRBJ1-6; abundance: few; CDR3nt: TGTGCCAGCAGCCATACAGGGGGCGGAAGCTCCTATAATTCACCCCTCCACTTT; CDR3aa: CASSHTGGGSSYNSPLHF
v_gene: TRBV7-3; d_gene: TRBD2; j_gene: TRBJ2-2; abundance: NA; CDR3nt: TGTGCCAGCACCCCGGGACTACTGAACACCGGGGAGCTGTTTTTT; CDR3aa: CASTPGLLNTGELFF
v_gene: TRBV10-3; d_gene: NA; j_gene: TRBJ2-7; abundance: NA; CDR3nt: TGTGCCATCAGTGAGTTACAGTCCTACGAGCAGTACTTC; CDR3aa: CAISELQSYEQYF
v_gene: TRBV10-3; d_gene: TRBD2; j_gene: TRBJ2-5; abundance: NA; CDR3nt: TGTGCCATCAGCGAGGGCGGGAGTGGGGAGACCCAGTACTTC; CDR3aa: CAISEGGSGETQYF
v_gene: TRBV7-7; d_gene: TRBD2; j_gene: TRBJ2-3; abundance: NA; CDR3nt: TGTGCCAGCATAGGACCCCGTGGGCGCACTAGCGGGGGCACAGATACGCAGTATTTT; CDR3aa: CASIGPRGRTSGGTDTQYF
v_gene: TRBV19; d_gene: NA; j_gene: TRBJ1-1; abundance: NA; CDR3nt: TGTGCCAGTAGTATAGGGAGAGCCACTGAAGCTTTCTTT; CDR3aa: CASSIGRATEAFF
v_gene: TRBV27; d_gene: TRBD2; j_gene: TRBJ2-1; abundance: NA; CDR3nt: TGTGCCAGCAGTTCCCCGAGAAGTAGCGGGAGCTACAATGAGCAGTTCTTC; CDR3aa: CASSSPRSSGSYNEQFF
v_gene: TRBV7-2; d_gene: TRBD2; j_gene: TRBJ2-6; abundance: NA; CDR3nt: TGTGCCAGCAGCTCCCGACTAGCGGGGGGATTCTCTGGGGCCAACGTCCTGACTTTC; CDR3aa: CASSSRLAGGFSGANVLTF
v_gene: TRBV4-2; d_gene: TRBD1; j_gene: TRBJ1-1; abundance: NA; CDR3nt: TGTGCCAGCATTAGGGCAGGACAGGGGACTGAAGCTTTCTTT; CDR3aa: CASIRAGQGTEAFF
v_gene: TRBV30; d_gene: NA; j_gene: TRBJ1-2; abundance: NA; CDR3nt: TGTGCCTGGAGTGTGGGGAGGTATGGCTACACCTTC; CDR3aa: CAWSVGRYGYTF
v_gene: TRBV4-3; d_gene: NA; j_gene: TRBJ2-4; abundance: NA; CDR3nt: TGCGCCAGCAGCCAATTCAGGGGAGCCAAAAACATTCAGTACTTC; CDR3aa: CASSQFRGAKNIQYF
v_gene: TRBV7-2; d_gene: NA; j_gene: TRBJ1-5; abundance: NA; CDR3nt: TGTGCCAGCAGCTTAGGCGTATCCCAGCATTTT; CDR3aa: CASSLGVSQHF
v_gene: TRBV18; d_gene: NA; j_gene: TRBJ2-5; abundance: NA; CDR3nt: TGTGCCAGCTCACCACCTCACCCGAGCGGGACCCAGTACTTC; CDR3aa: CASSPPHPSGTQYF
v_gene: TRBV21-1; d_gene: NA; j_gene: TRBJ1-1; abundance: NA; CDR3nt: TGTGCCAGCAGCAAAGTCCCGGCAGGGGACCTGAACACTGAAGCTTTCTTT; CDR3aa: CASSKVPAGDLNTEAFF
v_gene: TRBV5-5; d_gene: TRBD1; j_gene: TRBJ1-6; abundance: NA; CDR3nt: TGTGCCAGCAGCATCGGGACAGTCAATTCACCCCTCCACTTT; CDR3aa: CASSIGTVNSPLHF
v_gene: TRBV19; d_gene: TRBD2; j_gene: TRBJ2-1; abundance: few; CDR3nt: TGTGCCAGTAGTATACTAGCGGGGATCTACAATGAGCAGTTCTTC; CDR3aa: CASSILAGIYNEQFF
v_gene: TRBV10-3; d_gene: NA; j_gene: TRBJ1-4; abundance: NA; CDR3nt: TGTGCCATCAGTGAACAGGGCCCCGGGGAGTCAGACGAAAAACTGTTTTTT; CDR3aa: CAISEQGPGESDEKLFF
v_gene: TRBV5-1; d_gene: TRBD2; j_gene: TRBJ2-1; abundance: NA; CDR3nt: TGCGCCAGCAGCTCGGGACTAGCGGTTTACAATGAGCAGTTCTTC; CDR3aa: CASSSGLAVYNEQFF
v_gene: TRBV19; d_gene: NA; j_gene: TRBJ1-1; abundance: NA; CDR3nt: TGTGCCAGTAGTATAGATGGAGGTACTGAAGCTTTCTTT; CDR3aa: CASSIDGGTEAFF
v_gene: TRBV5-1; d_gene: NA; j_gene: TRBJ1-1; abundance: NA; CDR3nt: TGCGCCAGCAGCTTGGTCCGGAGGAACACTGAAGCTTTCTTT; CDR3aa: CASSLVRRNTEAFF
v_gene: TRBV25-1; d_gene: NA; j_gene: TRBJ1-2; abundance: NA; CDR3nt: TGTGCCAGCAGTGACCCCGGGGACTATGGCTACACCTTC; CDR3aa: CASSDPGDYGYTF
v_gene: TRBV27; d_gene: NA; j_gene: TRBJ1-3; abundance: NA; CDR3nt: TGTGCCAGCAGTTTGTCGAGGAGCTCTGGAAACACCATATATTTT; CDR3aa: CASSLSRSSGNTIYF
v_gene: TRBV5-1; d_gene: NA; j_gene: TRBJ1-1; abundance: NA; CDR3nt: TGCGCCAGCAGCTTTTCTGCCGGGGACACTGAAGCTTTCTTT; CDR3aa: CASSFSAGDTEAFF
v_gene: TRBV30; d_gene: NA; j_gene: TRBJ1-4; abundance: once; CDR3nt: TGTGCCTGGGGGGGCGGATTTGACAATGAAAAACTGTTTTTT; CDR3aa: CAWGGGFDNEKLFF